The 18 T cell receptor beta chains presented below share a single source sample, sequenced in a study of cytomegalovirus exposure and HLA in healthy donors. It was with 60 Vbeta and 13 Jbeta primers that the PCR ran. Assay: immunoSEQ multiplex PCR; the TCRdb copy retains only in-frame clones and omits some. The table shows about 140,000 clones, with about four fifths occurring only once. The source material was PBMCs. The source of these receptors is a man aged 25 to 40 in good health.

CDR3 amino acids: CASSSPTSGKDAYEQYF. The CDR3, as DNA: TGTGCCAGCAGCTCTCCTACTAGCGGGAAGGACGCCTACGAGCAGTACTTC. This rearrangement joins TRBV7-8 to TRBJ2-7; 10 positions agree with TRBD2. Germline lookup yields CDR1 SGHVS and CDR2 FQNEAQ. Trimming took 4 bases from V and 2 from J; bases not matched to a gene: 11. The CDR3 spans 17 residues.

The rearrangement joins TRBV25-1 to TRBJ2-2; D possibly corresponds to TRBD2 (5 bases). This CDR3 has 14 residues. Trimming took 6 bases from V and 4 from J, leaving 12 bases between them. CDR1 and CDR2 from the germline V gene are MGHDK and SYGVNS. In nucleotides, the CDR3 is TGTGCCAGCAGGTGGGGAGTTGGCACCGGGGAGCTGTTTTTT. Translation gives CASRWGVGTGELFF.

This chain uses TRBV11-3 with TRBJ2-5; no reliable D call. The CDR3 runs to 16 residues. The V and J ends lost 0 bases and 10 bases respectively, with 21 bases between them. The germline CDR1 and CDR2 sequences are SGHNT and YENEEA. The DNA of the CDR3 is TGTGCCAGCAGCTTAGAAGGCAGCTTAGCTCCAGCTGGCCAGTACTTC. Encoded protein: CASSLEGSLAPAGQYF.

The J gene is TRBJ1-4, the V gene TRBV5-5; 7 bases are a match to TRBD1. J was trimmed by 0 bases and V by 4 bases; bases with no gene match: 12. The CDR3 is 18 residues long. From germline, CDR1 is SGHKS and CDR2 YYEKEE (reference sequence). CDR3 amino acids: CASSPLDRVMATNEKLFF. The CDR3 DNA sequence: TGTGCCAGCAGCCCCCTCGACAGGGTGATGGCAACTAATGAAAAACTGTTTTTT.

Here the CDR3 DNA reads TGTGCCAGCAGTTTGACAGGTTTCTACGAGCAGTACTTC. It specifies CASSLTGFYEQYF. The V and J genes are TRBV28 and TRBJ2-7; maybe TRBD1 (6 bases). Deletions cut 3 bases from V and 3 bases from J, with 9 bases between. This CDR3 is built from 13 residues. Germline values: CDR1 MDHEN, CDR2 SYDVKM.

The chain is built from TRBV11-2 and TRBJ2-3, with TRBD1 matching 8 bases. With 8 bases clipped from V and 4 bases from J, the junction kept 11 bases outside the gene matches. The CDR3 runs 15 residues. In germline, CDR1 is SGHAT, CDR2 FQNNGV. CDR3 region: CASLRGRFGADTQYF. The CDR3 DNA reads TGTGCCAGCCTCAGGGGGCGGTTCGGCGCAGATACGCAGTATTTT.

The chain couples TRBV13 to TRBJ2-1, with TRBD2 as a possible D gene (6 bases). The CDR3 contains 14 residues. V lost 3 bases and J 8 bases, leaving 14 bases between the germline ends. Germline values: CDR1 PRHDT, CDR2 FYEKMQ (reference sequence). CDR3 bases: TGTGCCAGCAGCTTTACCGGGAGTGGGGATGAGCAGTTCTTC. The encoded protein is CASSFTGSGDEQFF.

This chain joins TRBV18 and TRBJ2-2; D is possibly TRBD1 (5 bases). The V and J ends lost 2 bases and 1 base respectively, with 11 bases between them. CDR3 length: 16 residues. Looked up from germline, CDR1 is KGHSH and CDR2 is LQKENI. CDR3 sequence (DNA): TGTGCCAGCTCACCATATGGCAGGGTGAACACCGGGGAGCTGTTTTTT. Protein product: CASSPYGRVNTGELFF.

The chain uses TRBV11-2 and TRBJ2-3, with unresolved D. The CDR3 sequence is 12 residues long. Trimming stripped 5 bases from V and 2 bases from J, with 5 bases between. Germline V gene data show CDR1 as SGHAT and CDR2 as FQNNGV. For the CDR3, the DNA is TGTGCCAGCAGCCCCAACACAGATACGCAGTATTTT. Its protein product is CASSPNTDTQYF.

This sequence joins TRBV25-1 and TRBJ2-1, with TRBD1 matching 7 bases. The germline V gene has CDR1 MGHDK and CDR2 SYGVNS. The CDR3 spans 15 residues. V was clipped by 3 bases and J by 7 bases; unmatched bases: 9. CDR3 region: CASSDTRTGGNEQFF. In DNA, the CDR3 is TGTGCCAGCAGTGACACCCGGACAGGTGGGAATGAGCAGTTCTTC.

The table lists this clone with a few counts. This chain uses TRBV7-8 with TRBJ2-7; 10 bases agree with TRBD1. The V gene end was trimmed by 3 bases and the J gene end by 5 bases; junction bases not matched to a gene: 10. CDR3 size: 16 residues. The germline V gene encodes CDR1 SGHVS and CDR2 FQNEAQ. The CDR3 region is CASSFLPDRGVHEQYF. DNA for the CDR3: TGTGCCAGCAGCTTCCTACCGGACAGGGGGGTCCACGAGCAGTACTTC.

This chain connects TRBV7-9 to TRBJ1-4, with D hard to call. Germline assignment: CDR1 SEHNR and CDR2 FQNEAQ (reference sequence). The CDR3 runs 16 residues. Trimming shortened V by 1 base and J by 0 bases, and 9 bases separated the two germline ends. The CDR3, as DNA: TGTGCCAGCAGCTTAGGTCGGGGAACAACTAATGAAAAACTGTTTTTT. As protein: CASSLGRGTTNEKLFF.

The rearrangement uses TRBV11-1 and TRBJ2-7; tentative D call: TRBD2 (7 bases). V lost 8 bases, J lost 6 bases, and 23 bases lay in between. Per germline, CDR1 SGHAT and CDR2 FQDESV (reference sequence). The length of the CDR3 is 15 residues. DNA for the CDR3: TGTGCCAGCGCCGGGGGGCCCACTGCGATTTTCGAGCAGTACTTC. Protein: CASAGGPTAIFEQYF.

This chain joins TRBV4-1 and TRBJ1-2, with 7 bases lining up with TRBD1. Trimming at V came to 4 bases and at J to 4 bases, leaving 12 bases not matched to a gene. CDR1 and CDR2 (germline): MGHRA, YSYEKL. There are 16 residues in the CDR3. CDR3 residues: CASSRLLGQSGYGYTF. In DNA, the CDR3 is TGCGCCAGCAGCCGACTCCTGGGACAGTCAGGCTATGGCTACACCTTC.

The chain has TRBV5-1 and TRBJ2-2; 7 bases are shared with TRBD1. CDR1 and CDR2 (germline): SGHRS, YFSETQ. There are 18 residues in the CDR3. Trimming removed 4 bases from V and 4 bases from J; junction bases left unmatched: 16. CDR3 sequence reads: CASSLLPFGQVSTGELFF. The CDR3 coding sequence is TGCGCCAGCAGCCTCCTCCCCTTTGGACAGGTCAGCACCGGGGAGCTGTTTTTT.

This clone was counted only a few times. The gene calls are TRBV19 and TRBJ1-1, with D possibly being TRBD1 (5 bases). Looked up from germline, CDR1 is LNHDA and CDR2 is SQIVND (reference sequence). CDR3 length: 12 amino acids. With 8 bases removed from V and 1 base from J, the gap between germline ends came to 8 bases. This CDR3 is CASRDRNTEAFF. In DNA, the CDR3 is TGTGCCAGTCGTGACAGGAACACTGAAGCTTTCTTT.

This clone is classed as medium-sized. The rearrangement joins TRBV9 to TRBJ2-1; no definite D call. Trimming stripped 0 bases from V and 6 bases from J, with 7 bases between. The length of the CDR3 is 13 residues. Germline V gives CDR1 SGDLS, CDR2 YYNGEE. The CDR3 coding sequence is TGTGCCAGCAGCGTAGAACTCGGCAATGAGCAGTTCTTC. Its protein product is CASSVELGNEQFF.

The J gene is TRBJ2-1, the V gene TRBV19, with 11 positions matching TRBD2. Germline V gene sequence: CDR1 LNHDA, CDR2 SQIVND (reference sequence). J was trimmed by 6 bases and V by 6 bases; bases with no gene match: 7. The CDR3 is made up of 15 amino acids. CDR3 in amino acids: CASSITGTSGNEQFF. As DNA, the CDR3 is TGTGCCAGTAGCATAACCGGGACTAGCGGCAATGAGCAGTTCTTC.